Following are 25 T cell receptor beta chains from one sample sequenced in a study of T cells expressing NK-cell markers. TCRdb re-called the 5' RACE reads; one entry per CDR3 protein, DNA not given. This sample's table has some 440,000 distinct CDR3 sequences. Sequencing used blood T cells: a sorted CD56 or NKG2C T cell subset, CD4+ or CD8+ T cells, or bulk PBMC T cells (not recorded which). These receptors came from a woman in her forties or fifties in good health.

The V call is TRBV12-3 or TRBV12-4, the J call TRBJ2-2; lacking DNA, the TRBD1 call made by TCRdb goes unchecked. This CDR3 has 15 residues. The CDR3 spells CASSFMGAPTGELVF.

The chain joins TRBV6-2 or TRBV6-3 to TRBJ1-6. The CDR3 totals 15 residues. Germline lookup yields CDR1 MNHEY and CDR2 SVGEGT. The CDR3 is CASSFWGRYNSPLHF.

The chain links TRBV12-3 or TRBV12-4 to TRBJ1-4. The CDR3 loop spans 12 amino acids. CDR3 protein: CASSLAWGKLFF.

The chain joins TRBV4-1 to TRBJ1-2; TCRdb outputs TRBD1, but without DNA this stays unchecked. From germline, CDR1 is MGHRA and CDR2 YSYEKL. This CDR3 has 16 residues. The CDR3 sequence is CASSQPGRGANYGYTF.

This chain uses TRBV7-9 with TRBJ2-7; the TRBD1 assignment by TCRdb is unverifiable without DNA. Germline CDR1 and CDR2: SEHNR and FQNEAQ (reference sequence). CDR3 length: 18 residues. CDR3 amino acids: CASSSYPQGGRSSYEQYF. The complete variable domain, with remaining parts taken from reference TRBV7-9 and TRBJ2-7, reads DTGVSQNPRHKITKRGQNVTFRCDPISEHNRLYWYRQTLGQGPEFLTYFQNEAQLEKSRLLSDRFSAERPKGSFSTLEIQRTEQGDSAMYLCASSSYPQGGRSSYEQYFGPGTRLTVT.

The J gene is TRBJ1-1, the V gene TRBV20-1; absent DNA, TCRdb's TRBD1 call cannot be checked. The CDR3 loop spans 16 amino acids. Germline CDR1 reads DFQATT; CDR2 reads SNEGSKA (reference sequence). The CDR3: CSAAGQGSNMNTEAFF.

The genes are TRBV6-5 and TRBJ2-1; TCRdb calls TRBD2, which cannot be checked without DNA. The CDR3 extends over 17 amino acids. From germline, CDR1 is MNHEY and CDR2 SVGAGI. CDR3: CASSYSGGRAAYNEQFF.

This rearrangement joins TRBV5-1 to TRBJ2-1. CDR3 size: 14 residues. Looked up from germline, CDR1 is SGHRS and CDR2 is YFSETQ. CDR3 loop: CASESGRSYNEQFF.

The chain joins TRBV5-1 to TRBJ2-1; there is no DNA to check the TCRdb D call of TRBD2. Germline CDR1 reads SGHRS; CDR2 reads YFSETQ. This CDR3 contains 18 residues. The CDR3 protein is CASSLEPSGPRTYNEQFF.

J is TRBJ2-1 and V is TRBV12-3 or TRBV12-4; TCRdb gives TRBD1 as the D gene, but with no DNA this cannot be confirmed. The CDR3 contains 15 residues. This CDR3 is CASSLAPGTYNEQFF.

The rearrangement uses TRBV6-2 or TRBV6-3 and TRBJ2-3; the D call of TRBD1 rests on TCRdb alone, since no DNA is present to check it. CDR1 and CDR2 from the germline V gene are MNHEY and SVGEGT. The CDR3 runs to 16 residues. CDR3 loop: CASSYSMDGARGTQYF.

This sequence joins TRBV29-1 and TRBJ2-3; TCRdb proposes TRBD1, but this gene call is untestable without DNA. CDR3 length equals 14 residues. CDR1 and CDR2 (germline): SQVTM, ANQGSEA. CDR3 amino acids: CSVALGQLGDTQYF.

This chain uses TRBV27 with TRBJ1-1. CDR3 length: 14 amino acids. Germline V gives CDR1 MNHEY, CDR2 SMNVEV (reference sequence). This CDR3 reads CASSSYGALGEAFF.

The rearrangement joins TRBV18 to TRBJ1-2. Germline loops: CDR1 KGHSH, CDR2 LQKENI. The CDR3 sequence is 14 residues long. CDR3 protein: CASSPQGAGYGYTF.

The chain links TRBV6-4 to TRBJ2-2; there is no DNA to check the TCRdb D call of TRBD2. The CDR3 sequence is 14 residues long. Germline CDR1 reads MRHNA; CDR2 reads SNTAGT. CDR3 protein: CASSDSSGSRELFF.

This rearrangement joins TRBV29-1 to TRBJ2-5; the D gene TCRdb calls, TRBD1, cannot be checked with no DNA. There are 12 residues in the CDR3. Germline V gives CDR1 SQVTM, CDR2 ANQGSEA. This chain's CDR3 is CSVRDGMETQYF.

The chain is built from TRBV20-1 and TRBJ2-3; absent DNA, TCRdb's TRBD1 call cannot be checked. Germline V lookup: CDR1 DFQATT, CDR2 SNEGSKA (reference sequence). The CDR3 spans 13 residues. The CDR3 sequence is CSAPGLSTDTQYF.

The V and J genes are TRBV19 and TRBJ2-4; the D call from TCRdb, TRBD2, cannot be confirmed without DNA. CDR1 is LNHDA, CDR2 SQIVND, per germline (reference sequence). This CDR3 spans 16 amino acids. CDR3: CASSIARAGRGNIQYF.

The genes are TRBV28 and TRBJ2-6; TCRdb selects TRBD1, and the lack of DNA leaves this call unchecked. There are 15 residues in the CDR3. Germline CDR1 reads MDHEN; CDR2 reads SYDVKM. The CDR3 loop is CASSGAGQGANVLTF.

The chain has TRBV20-1 and TRBJ1-1. The germline V gene has CDR1 DFQATT and CDR2 SNEGSKA (reference sequence). The CDR3 runs 14 residues. CDR3: CSARSGFMNTEAFF.

The chain carries TRBV29-1 and TRBJ1-4. Germline CDR1 is SQVTM and CDR2 is ANQGSEA. The CDR3 has 13 amino acids. The CDR3 reads CSALGTTNEKLFF. Together with reference TRBV29-1 and TRBJ1-4, the CDR3 gives the full variable domain: SAVISQKPSRDICQRGTSLTIQCQVDSQVTMMFWYRQQPGQSLTLIATANQGSEATYESGFVIDKFPISRPNLTFSTLTVSNMSPEDSSIYLCSALGTTNEKLFFGSGTQLSVL.

The V call is TRBV6-4, the J call TRBJ2-2; no DNA is available, so the TRBD1 call from TCRdb remains unchecked. The germline gives CDR1 MRHNA, CDR2 SNTAGT. The length of the CDR3 is 14 residues. The chain's CDR3 is CASSDSRGAGELFF.

V usage is TRBV5-1 and J usage is TRBJ2-2; the TCRdb call, TRBD2, lacks DNA for checking. The germline CDR1 and CDR2 sequences are SGHRS and YFSETQ. The CDR3 length is 15 residues. This chain's CDR3 is CASSPTSSNTGELFF.

This rearrangement joins TRBV12-3 or TRBV12-4 to TRBJ2-5; TCRdb designates TRBD1, a call that cannot be tested without DNA. The CDR3 runs 15 residues. The CDR3 region is CASSPTGQGPETQYF.

This rearrangement joins TRBV27 to TRBJ2-1; the D call from TCRdb, TRBD1, cannot be confirmed without DNA. The CDR3 covers 15 residues. Germline V gene lookup returns CDR1 MNHEY and CDR2 SMNVEV (reference sequence). The chain's CDR3 is CASRDRGRVDNEQFF.